This T cell receptor beta chain was documented in a study of shared clonotypes between healthy human individuals. At the level of the study: There were three CD4 naive, three CD4 memory, two CD8 naive and one CD8 memory plates per donor.

Study-wide results and caveats: Despite large depth, sorted-subset datasets appeared incompletely sequenced. Some naive CD4 clonotypes, about 5%, turned up in common across a handful of donors.

The protocol was immunoSEQ multiplex PCR, while the TCRdb copy is restricted to in-frame clones and leaves out a portion. The data hold around 700,000 clones, with 74% observed a single time. Only a few counts were recorded for this clone. Antigen unknown. Germline CDR1 reads SQVTM; CDR2 reads ANQGSEA. This CDR3 spans 11 amino acids. Trimming removed 1 base at V and 4 bases at J, with 4 bases between. The donor population consisted of healthy HIV-negative adults with no recent acute infections or vaccinations. Sequences were obtained from memory CD4+ T cells sorted from blood. Subset described: CD45RA-negative fraction. The chain recombines TRBV29-1 with TRBJ1-2, with unresolved D. The sequence derives from a woman aged 25-40 years in good health. DNA for the CDR3: TGCAGCGTTGAAGCCCTCTATGGCTACACCTTC. It encodes CSVEALYGYTF.